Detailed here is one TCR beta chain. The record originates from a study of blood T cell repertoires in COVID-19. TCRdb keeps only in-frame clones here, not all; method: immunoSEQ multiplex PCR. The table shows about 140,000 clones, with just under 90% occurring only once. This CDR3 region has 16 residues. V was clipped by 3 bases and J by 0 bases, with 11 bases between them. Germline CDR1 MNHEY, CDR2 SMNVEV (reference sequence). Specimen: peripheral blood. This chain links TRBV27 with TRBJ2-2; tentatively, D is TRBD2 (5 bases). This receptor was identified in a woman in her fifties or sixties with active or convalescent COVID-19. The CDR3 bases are TGTGCCAGCAGTTTCGCGGCCGGGACGAACACCGGGGAGCTGTTTTTT. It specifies CASSFAAGTNTGELFF.